What follows are 7 T cell receptor beta chains derived from one specimen sequenced in a study of blood T cells in healthy people across ages. It was with a sample-barcoded 5' primer and a J-beta primer mix that a second PCR of about 6 to 12 cycles was run. TCRdb called the 5' RACE reads again in MiXCR, with one record for every CDR3 protein. Of some 790,000 distinct CDR3 sequences listed, 25% to 30% are singletons. Sequencing used blood. The receptors were sampled from a woman aged 80 or older in good health.

As regards this clonotype: One junction end does not reproduce the germline sequence, and a read error may be involved. The J gene is TRBJ2-3, the V gene TRBV12-3 or TRBV12-4; TRBD1 matches at 7 bases. The CDR3 has 13 residues. Here the CDR3 DNA reads TGTGCCAGCAGCTCAACAGGGGAAGATGCGCAATATTTT. Its protein is CASSSTGEDAQYF.

This clonotype was recorded at least ten times. The chain carries TRBV7-8 and TRBJ1-2; D remains ambiguous. V was shortened by 5 bases and J by 4 bases, with 14 bases between the two germline ends. Germline assignment: CDR1 SGHVS and CDR2 FQNEAQ. The CDR3 extends over 14 amino acids. The CDR3 loop reads CASSIHGPGYGYTF. CDR3 DNA: TGTGCCAGCAGCATACACGGGCCCGGCTATGGCTACACCTTC.

This clonotype was seen more than once but under ten times. A read error may explain this, as a much larger clone is one base away. This rearrangement joins TRBV10-2 to TRBJ2-5; 9 nucleotides align to TRBD2. V lost 2 bases to trimming and J lost 11 bases; unmatched junction nucleotides: 21. CDR1 and CDR2 (germline): WSHSY, SAAADI. The CDR3 has 18 amino acids. The CDR3 region is CASSERRVMAGGRNEQYF. For the CDR3, the DNA is TGCGCCAGCAGTGAGAGGAGGGTCATGGCGGGGGGGCGTAATGAGCAGTACTTC.

This clonotype was counted ten times or more. The chain couples TRBV6-6 to TRBJ2-7, with D unresolved. Trimming pared 5 bases from V and 7 bases from J, leaving 18 bases between. Germline V lookup: CDR1 MNHNY, CDR2 SVGAGI (reference sequence). The CDR3 is made up of 14 amino acids. CDR3 sequence reads: CASSPRGAAREQYF. Here the CDR3 DNA reads TGTGCCAGCAGTCCCCGCGGTGCAGCTCGAGAGCAGTACTTC.

This clonotype was detected a few times. This chain joins TRBV12-3 or TRBV12-4 and TRBJ1-2; TRBD1 might be the D (5 bases). This CDR3 is built from 12 residues. V was clipped by 9 bases and J by 4 bases, with 12 bases between them. CDR3: CASLGAIYGYTF. As DNA, the CDR3 is TGTGCCAGTCTAGGGGCGATCTATGGCTACACCTTC.

A note on this clonotype: A much bigger clone sits one base away, suggesting this may be a read error. This chain connects TRBV7-2 to TRBJ2-3; D is undetermined. This CDR3 is built from 14 residues. V was shortened by 1 base and J by 4 bases, with 9 bases between the two germline ends. Germline assignment: CDR1 SGHTA and CDR2 FQGNSA. The CDR3 region has the DNA TGTGCCAGCAGCTTAGGTGGTAGTCCAGATACGCAGTATTTT. Its protein product is CASSLGGSPDTQYF.

This clonotype came up many times. V usage is TRBV5-5 and J usage is TRBJ2-5, with D perhaps matching TRBD1 or TRBD2 (6 bases each). The CDR3 sequence is 15 residues long. Germline V CDR1 and CDR2: SGHKS, YYEKEE (reference sequence). V was pared by 0 bases and J by 4 bases, with 13 bases between. In DNA, the CDR3 is TGTGCCAGCAGCTTGGGCGGGACACGAGGAGAGACCCAGTACTTC. Translated, it gives CASSLGGTRGETQYF. Variable domain in full (rest from reference TRBV5-5 and TRBJ2-5): DAGVTQSPTHLIKTRGQQVTLRCSPISGHKSVSWYQQVLGQGPQFIFQYYEKEERGRGNFPDRFSARQFPNYSSELNVNALLLGDSALYLCASSLGGTRGETQYFGPGTRLLVL.